This record concerns one T cell receptor (beta chain) sequence. Its antigen is unidentified. The entry originates in a study of shared clonotypes between healthy human individuals. Germline V lookup: CDR1 SGHRS, CDR2 YFSETQ. Trimming removed 3 bases at V and 5 bases at J, with 9 bases between. CDR3 size: 13 residues. TCRdb keeps only in-frame clones here, not all; method: immunoSEQ multiplex PCR. The sample gives over a million clones, approximately 70% of which show up once; nearly 1.5% is in the top ten. Points from the study as a whole: Limitation of the genetic and exposure-history diversity represented came from the few donors.

The V call is TRBV5-1, the J call TRBJ1-5; D gene uncertain. This clonotype was obtained from a man between 18 and 29 years old in good health. The sample consisted of memory CD4+ T cells sorted from blood. Subset given: CD45RA-negative fraction. The CDR3: CASSSNGYQPQHF. The CDR3 region has the DNA TGCGCCAGCAGCTCTAATGGCTATCAGCCCCAGCATTTT.